This T cell receptor beta chain was sequenced during a study of CD8+ T cells in alopecia areata. General study findings and limits: Higher clonality than in normal scalp was seen in lesional scalp, especially alopecia totalis/universalis. Sequencing of scalp samples also includes resident alphabeta T cells from normal skin.

This clone was counted between two and nine times. Its antigen is unknown. Gene and germline names: mouse. The read finishes 4 residues shy of the CDR3 end, and the germline J gene is used to complete it. This CDR3 has 15 amino acids. The V gene end was trimmed by 1 base and the J gene end by 1 base; junction bases not matched to a gene: 2. The germline gives CDR1 FNHDT, CDR2 SITEND (reference sequence). The authors extracted RNA and reverse transcribed it into cDNA as the sequencing template. Assay used: immunoSEQ multiplex PCR; TCRdb lists only in-frame clones, some missing. The sample yields 290,000 or so clones, without any singletons. Cutaneous lymph nodes were pooled and cells sorted by CD4, CD8alpha, NKG2D, NKG2ACE and more.

The chain has TRBV19 and TRBJ2-3, with 8 bases aligning to TRBD1. The sample taken for sequencing was CD4+ T cells sorted from a lymph node. The TCR sequence derives from a C3H/HeJ mouse with alopecia areata. This mouse strain has H2-k as its MHC haplotype. The CDR3 sequence: CASSITGQGAETLYF. The part of the CDR3 DNA that was read is TGTGCCAGCAGTATAACGGGACAGGGTGCAGAA.